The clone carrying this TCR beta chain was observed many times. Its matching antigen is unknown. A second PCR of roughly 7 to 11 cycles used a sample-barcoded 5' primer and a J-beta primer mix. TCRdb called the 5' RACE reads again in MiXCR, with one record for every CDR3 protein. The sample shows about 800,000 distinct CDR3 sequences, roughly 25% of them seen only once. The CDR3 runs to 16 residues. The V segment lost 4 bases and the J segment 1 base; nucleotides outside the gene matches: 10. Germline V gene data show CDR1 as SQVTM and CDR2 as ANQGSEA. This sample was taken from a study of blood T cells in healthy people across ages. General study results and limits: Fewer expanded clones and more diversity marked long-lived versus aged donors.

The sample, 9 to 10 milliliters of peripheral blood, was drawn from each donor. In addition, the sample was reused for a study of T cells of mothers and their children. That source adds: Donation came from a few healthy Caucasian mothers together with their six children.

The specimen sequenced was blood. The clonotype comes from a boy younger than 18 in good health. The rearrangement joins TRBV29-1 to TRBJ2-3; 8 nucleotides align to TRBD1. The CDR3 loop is CSVAGGAVLGTDTQYF. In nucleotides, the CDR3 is TGCAGCGTTGCAGGGGGCGCGGTATTGGGCACAGATACGCAGTATTTT.